Sequencing of this TCR beta chain was carried out in a study of molecular identifiers for immune sequencing clone quantification. Sorted cell numbers of 20,000 to 1,000,000, with 10%, 30% or 50% RNA, served as input for naive CD8 libraries. CDR1 is GTSNPN and CDR2 is SVGIG in the germline V gene (reference sequence). V dropped 6 bases and J dropped 6; count of bases not matched to a gene: 12. This CDR3 spans 15 amino acids. This clonotype was seen a handful of times. Preparation of the bulk TCR libraries relied on previously described methods and listed TCR primers. TCRdb reprocessed the PCR reads via MiXCR and lists one record per CDR3 protein. The sample holds about 640,000 distinct CDR3 sequences, nearly 20% seen once.

Material for sequencing was naive CD8+ T cells from blood, with Jurkat cell RNA spiked in. The subset is: FACS-sorted CD8+CD4-CCR7+CD45RA+ naive T cells. The rearrangement uses TRBV30 and TRBJ2-1, with TRBD2 identical over 9 bases. The sequence derives from a human donor in good health. Some libraries in this study had Jurkat cell RNA spiked in. For the CDR3, the DNA is TGTGCCTGTGGGCCCATGGGACTAGCATCCAATGAGCAGTTCTTC. Translated, it gives CACGPMGLASNEQFF. Based on the CDR3 plus reference TRBV30 and TRBJ2-1, the full variable domain is SQTIHQWPATLVQPVGSPLSLECTVEGTSNPNLYWYRQAAGRGLQLLFYSVGIGQISSEVPQNLSASRPQDRQFILSSKKLLLSDSGFYLCACGPMGLASNEQFFGPGTRLTVL.